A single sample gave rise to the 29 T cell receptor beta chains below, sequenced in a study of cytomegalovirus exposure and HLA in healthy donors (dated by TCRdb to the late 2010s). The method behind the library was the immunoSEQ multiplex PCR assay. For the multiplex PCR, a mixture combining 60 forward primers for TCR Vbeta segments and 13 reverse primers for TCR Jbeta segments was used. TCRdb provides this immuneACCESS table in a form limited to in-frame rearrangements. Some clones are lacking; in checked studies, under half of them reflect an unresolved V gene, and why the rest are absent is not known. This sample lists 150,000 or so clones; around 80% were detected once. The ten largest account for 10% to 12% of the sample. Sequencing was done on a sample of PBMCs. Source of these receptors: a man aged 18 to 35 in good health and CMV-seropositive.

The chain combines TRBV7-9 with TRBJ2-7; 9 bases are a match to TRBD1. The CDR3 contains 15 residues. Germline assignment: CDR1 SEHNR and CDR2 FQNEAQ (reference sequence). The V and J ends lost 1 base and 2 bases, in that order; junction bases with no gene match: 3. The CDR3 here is CASSLGRTGAYEQYF. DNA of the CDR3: TGTGCCAGCAGCTTAGGGCGGACAGGGGCCTACGAGCAGTACTTC.

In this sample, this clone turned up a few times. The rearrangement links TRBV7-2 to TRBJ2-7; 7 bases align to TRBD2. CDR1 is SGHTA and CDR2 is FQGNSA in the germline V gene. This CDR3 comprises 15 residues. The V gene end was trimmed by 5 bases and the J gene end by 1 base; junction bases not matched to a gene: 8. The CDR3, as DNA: TGTGCCAGCAGCCCCGAGGCTAGCGGTTCCTACGAGCAGTACTTC. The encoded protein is CASSPEASGSYEQYF.

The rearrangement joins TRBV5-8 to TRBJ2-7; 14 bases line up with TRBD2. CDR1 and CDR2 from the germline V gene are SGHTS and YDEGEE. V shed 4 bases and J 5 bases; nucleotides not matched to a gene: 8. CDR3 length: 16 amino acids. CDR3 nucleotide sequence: TGTGCCAGCAGCCTGGGACTAGCGGGAGTAATCCACGAGCAGTACTTC. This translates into CASSLGLAGVIHEQYF. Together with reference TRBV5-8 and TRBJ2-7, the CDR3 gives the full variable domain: EAGVTQSPTHLIKTRGQQATLRCSPISGHTSVYWYQQALGLGLQFLLWYDEGEERNRGNFPPRFSGRQFPNYSSELNVNALELEDSALYLCASSLGLAGVIHEQYFGPGTRLTVT.

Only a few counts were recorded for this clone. DNA of the CDR3: TGTGCCAGCAGCTGGGGCGGGACAGGCCGTAACATGATCTACGAGCAGTACTTC. Translated, it gives CASSWGGTGRNMIYEQYF. The chain recombines TRBV5-5 with TRBJ2-7; TRBD1 agrees at 8 bases. This CDR3 contains 18 residues. Germline assignment: CDR1 SGHKS and CDR2 YYEKEE (reference sequence). Losses at the gene ends were 3 bases for V and 3 bases for J; bases not matched to a gene: 17. Looking up the rest from reference TRBV5-5 and TRBJ2-7 gives the full variable domain: DAGVTQSPTHLIKTRGQQVTLRCSPISGHKSVSWYQQVLGQGPQFIFQYYEKEERGRGNFPDRFSARQFPNYSSELNVNALLLGDSALYLCASSWGGTGRNMIYEQYFGPGTRLTVT.

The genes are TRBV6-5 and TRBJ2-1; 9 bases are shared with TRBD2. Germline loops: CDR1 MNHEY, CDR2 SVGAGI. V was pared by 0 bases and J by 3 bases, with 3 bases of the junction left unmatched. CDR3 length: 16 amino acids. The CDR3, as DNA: TGTGCCAGCAGTTACTCGAGGCGGGAGGGCTACAATGAGCAGTTCTTC. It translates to CASSYSRREGYNEQFF.

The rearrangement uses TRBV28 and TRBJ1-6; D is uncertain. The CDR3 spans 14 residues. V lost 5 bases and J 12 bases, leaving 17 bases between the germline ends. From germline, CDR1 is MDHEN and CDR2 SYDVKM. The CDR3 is CASSAPRFLVPLHF. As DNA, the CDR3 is TGTGCCAGCAGTGCCCCGCGATTCCTGGTACCCCTCCACTTT. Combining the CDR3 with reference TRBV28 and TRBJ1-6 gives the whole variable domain DVKVTQSSRYLVKRTGEKVFLECVQDMDHENMFWYRQDPGLGLRLIYFSYDVKMKEKGDIPEGYSVSREKKERFSLILESASTNQTSMYLCASSAPRFLVPLHFGNGTRLTVT.

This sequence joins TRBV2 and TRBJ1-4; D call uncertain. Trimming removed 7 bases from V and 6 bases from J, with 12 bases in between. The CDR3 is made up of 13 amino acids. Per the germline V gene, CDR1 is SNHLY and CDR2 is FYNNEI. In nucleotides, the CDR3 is TGTGCCAGCACCGGGGAGATCTATGAAAAACTGTTTTTT. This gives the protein CASTGEIYEKLFF.

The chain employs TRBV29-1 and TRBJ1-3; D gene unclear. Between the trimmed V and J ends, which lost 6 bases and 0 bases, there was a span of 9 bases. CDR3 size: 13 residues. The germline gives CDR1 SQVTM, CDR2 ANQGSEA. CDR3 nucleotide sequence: TGCAGCGTGTCCTACGACTCTGGAAACACCATATATTTT. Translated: CSVSYDSGNTIYF.

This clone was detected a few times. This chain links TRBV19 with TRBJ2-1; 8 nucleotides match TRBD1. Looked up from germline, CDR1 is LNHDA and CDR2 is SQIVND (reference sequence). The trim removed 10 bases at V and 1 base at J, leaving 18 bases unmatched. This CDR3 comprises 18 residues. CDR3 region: CATSRTGPQKSSYNEQFF. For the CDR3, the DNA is TGTGCCACTTCCCGGACAGGGCCACAAAAGTCGTCCTACAATGAGCAGTTCTTC.

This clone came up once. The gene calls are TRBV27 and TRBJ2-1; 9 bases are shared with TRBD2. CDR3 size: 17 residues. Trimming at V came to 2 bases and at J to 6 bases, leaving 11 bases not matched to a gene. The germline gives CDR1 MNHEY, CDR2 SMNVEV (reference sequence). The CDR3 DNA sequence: TGTGCCAGCAGTTTACGGTCCGGGACTAGCTTGTCCAATGAGCAGTTCTTC. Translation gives CASSLRSGTSLSNEQFF.

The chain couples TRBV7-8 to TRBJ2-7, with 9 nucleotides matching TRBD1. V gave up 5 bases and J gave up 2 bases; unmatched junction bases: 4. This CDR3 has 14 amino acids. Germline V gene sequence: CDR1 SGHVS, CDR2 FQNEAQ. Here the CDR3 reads CASSLDRGAYEQYF. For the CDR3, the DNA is TGTGCCAGCAGCCTGGACAGGGGCGCCTACGAGCAGTACTTC.

CDR3 protein: CATERDWRGYTF. The CDR3 DNA is TGTGCCACAGAGCGGGATTGGAGGGGCTACACCTTC. The chain joins TRBV30 to TRBJ1-2; D is uncertain. The germline V gene has CDR1 GTSNPN and CDR2 SVGIG (reference sequence). The CDR3 has 12 amino acids. Trimming took 8 bases from V and 8 from J, leaving 18 bases between them.

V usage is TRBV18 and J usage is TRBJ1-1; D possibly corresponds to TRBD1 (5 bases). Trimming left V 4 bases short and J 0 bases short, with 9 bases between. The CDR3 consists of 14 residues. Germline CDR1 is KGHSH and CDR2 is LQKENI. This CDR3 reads CASSREGMNTEAFF. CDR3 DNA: TGTGCCAGCTCACGGGAGGGGATGAACACTGAAGCTTTCTTT.

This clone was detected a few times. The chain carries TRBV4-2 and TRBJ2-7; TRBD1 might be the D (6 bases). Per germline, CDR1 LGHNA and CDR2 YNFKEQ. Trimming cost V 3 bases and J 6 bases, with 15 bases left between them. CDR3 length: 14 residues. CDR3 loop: CASSQDRNSPEQYF. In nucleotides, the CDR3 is TGTGCCAGCAGCCAGGACAGAAACTCTCCCGAGCAGTACTTC.

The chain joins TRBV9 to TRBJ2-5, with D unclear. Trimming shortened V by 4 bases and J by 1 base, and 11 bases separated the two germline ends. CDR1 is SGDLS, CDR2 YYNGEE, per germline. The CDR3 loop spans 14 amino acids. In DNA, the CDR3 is TGTGCCAGCAGCCCCCGATTGGCCCAAGAGACCCAGTACTTC. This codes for CASSPRLAQETQYF.

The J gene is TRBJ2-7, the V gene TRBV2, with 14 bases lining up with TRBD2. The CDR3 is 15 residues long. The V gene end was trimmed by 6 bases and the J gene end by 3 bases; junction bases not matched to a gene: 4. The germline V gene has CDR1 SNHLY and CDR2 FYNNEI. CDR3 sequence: CASRGLAGVNYEQYF. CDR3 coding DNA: TGTGCCAGCAGGGGACTAGCGGGAGTTAACTACGAGCAGTACTTC.

This CDR3 reads CASSAPSGRASGELFF. DNA for the CDR3: TGTGCCAGCAGTGCCCCAAGCGGGAGGGCCAGCGGGGAGCTGTTTTTT. V gene TRBV2 combines with J gene TRBJ2-2; 10 bases fit TRBD2. The CDR3 has 16 amino acids. Germline loops: CDR1 SNHLY, CDR2 FYNNEI. V dropped 4 bases and J dropped 7; count of bases not matched to a gene: 9. The full variable domain, with the rest looked up from reference TRBV2 and TRBJ2-2, is EPEVTQTPSHQVTQMGQEVILRCVPISNHLYFYWYRQILGQKVEFLVSFYNNEISEKSEIFDDQFSVERPDGSNFTLKIRSTKLEDSAMYFCASSAPSGRASGELFFGEGSRLTVL.

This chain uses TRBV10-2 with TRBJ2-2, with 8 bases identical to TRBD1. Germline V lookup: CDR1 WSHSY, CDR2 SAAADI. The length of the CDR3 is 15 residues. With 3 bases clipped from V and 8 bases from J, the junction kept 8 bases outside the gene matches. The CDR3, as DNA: TGCGCCAGCAGTGAAAGAGGCAGGGGGCGGGGGGAGCTGTTTTTT. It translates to CASSERGRGRGELFF.

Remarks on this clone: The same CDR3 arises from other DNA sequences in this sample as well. The CDR3 bases are TGCGCCAGCAGCCCTGACAGTTACAATGAGCAGTTCTTC. Its protein product is CASSPDSYNEQFF. J is TRBJ2-1 and V is TRBV5-1; D might be TRBD1 (5 bases). Germline CDR1 and CDR2: SGHRS and YFSETQ. With 4 bases removed from V and 4 bases from J, the gap between germline ends came to 9 bases. This CDR3 comprises 13 residues.

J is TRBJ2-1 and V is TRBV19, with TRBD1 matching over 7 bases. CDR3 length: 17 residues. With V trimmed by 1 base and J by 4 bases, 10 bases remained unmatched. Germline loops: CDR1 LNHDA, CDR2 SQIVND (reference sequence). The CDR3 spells CASSIVGQVRDYNEQFF. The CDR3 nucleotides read TGTGCCAGTAGTATAGTCGGACAGGTTCGGGATTACAATGAGCAGTTCTTC.

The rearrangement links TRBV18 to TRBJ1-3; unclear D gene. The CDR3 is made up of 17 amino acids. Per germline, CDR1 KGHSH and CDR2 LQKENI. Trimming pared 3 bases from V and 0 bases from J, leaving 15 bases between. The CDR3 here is CASSPGRVTISGNTIYF. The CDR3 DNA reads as TGTGCCAGCTCACCGGGGAGGGTAACGATCTCTGGAAACACCATATATTTT.

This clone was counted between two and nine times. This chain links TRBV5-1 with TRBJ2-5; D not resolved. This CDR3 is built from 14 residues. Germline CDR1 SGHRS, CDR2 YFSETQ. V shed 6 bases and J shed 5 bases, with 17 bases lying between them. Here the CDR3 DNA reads TGCGCCAGCAACCTAGAGACCCCTGGGGAGACCCAGTACTTC. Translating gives CASNLETPGETQYF.

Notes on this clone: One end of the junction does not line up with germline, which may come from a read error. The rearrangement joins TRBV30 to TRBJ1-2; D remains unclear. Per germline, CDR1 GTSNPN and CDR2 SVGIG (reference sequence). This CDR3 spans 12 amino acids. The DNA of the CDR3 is TGTGCCTCCATAATAGGAAACTATGGCTACCCCTTC. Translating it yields CASIIGNYGYPF.

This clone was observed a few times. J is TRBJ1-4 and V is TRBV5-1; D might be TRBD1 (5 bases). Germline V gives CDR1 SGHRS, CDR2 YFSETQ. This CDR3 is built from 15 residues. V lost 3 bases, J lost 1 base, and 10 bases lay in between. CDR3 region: CASSSGVGTNEKLFF. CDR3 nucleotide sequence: TGCGCCAGCAGCTCGGGGGTGGGAACTAATGAAAAACTGTTTTTT.

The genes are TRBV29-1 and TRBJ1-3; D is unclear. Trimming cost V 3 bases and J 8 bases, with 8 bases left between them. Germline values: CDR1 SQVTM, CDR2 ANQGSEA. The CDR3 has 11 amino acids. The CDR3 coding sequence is TGCAGCGTTGATTCCGTAGACACCATATATTTT. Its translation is CSVDSVDTIYF.

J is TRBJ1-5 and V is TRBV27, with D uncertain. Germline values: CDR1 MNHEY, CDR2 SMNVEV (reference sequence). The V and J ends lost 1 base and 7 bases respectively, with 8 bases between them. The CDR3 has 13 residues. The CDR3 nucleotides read TGTGCCAGCAGTTTATGGGGAGGGCAGCCCCAGCATTTT. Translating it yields CASSLWGGQPQHF.

DNA of the CDR3: TGTGCCAGCACCCCAAACCTTTCGGACAGGGGGCTTACCTTAAATGAAAAACTGTTTTTT. It specifies CASTPNLSDRGLTLNEKLFF. V gene TRBV28 combines with J gene TRBJ1-4; 11 bases agree with TRBD1. The V gene end was trimmed by 7 bases and the J gene end by 5 bases; junction bases not matched to a gene: 21. Germline V gene sequence: CDR1 MDHEN, CDR2 SYDVKM. The CDR3 sequence is 20 residues long.

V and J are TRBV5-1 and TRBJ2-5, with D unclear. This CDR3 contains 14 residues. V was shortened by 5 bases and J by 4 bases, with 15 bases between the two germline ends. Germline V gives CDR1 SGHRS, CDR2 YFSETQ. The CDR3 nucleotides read TGCGCCAGCAGTGATTCCGGTGGTGGAGAGACCCAGTACTTC. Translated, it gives CASSDSGGGETQYF. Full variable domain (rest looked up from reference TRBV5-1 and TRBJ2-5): KAGVTQTPRYLIKTRGQQVTLSCSPISGHRSVSWYQQTPGQGLQFLFEYFSETQRNKGNFPGRFSGRQFSNSRSEMNVSTLELGDSALYLCASSDSGGGETQYFGPGTRLLVL.

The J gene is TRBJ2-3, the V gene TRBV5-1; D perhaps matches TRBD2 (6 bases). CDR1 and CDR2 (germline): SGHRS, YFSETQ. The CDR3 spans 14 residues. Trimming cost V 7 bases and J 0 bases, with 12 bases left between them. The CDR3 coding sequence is TGCGCCAGCGGGACGGGGGACAGCACAGATACGCAGTATTTT. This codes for CASGTGDSTDTQYF.